The T cell receptor beta chain described here comes from a study of blood T cell repertoires in COVID-19. Overall study: Whether acute or convalescent, the COVID-19 samples came from the United States, Italy and Spain. The analysed material was cDNA or gDNA that came from T cells, B-cell-depleted T cells, or PBMCs.

The Seattle site enrolled patients during active infection and followed them longitudinally. Per the authors' pipeline: Estimation of nucleated cell counts was performed using reference gene primer amplification. This table comes from immunoSEQ multiplex PCR, and its TCRdb copy is limited to in-frame clones, with some not included. That table furnishes V, J and clone size, whereas the DNA furnished D and trimming. The data hold 250,000 or so clones, with more than 80% observed a single time. This clonotype originated in a man in his thirties or forties with COVID-19, enrolled during active disease. The sample was peripheral blood.

The CDR3 bases are TGCGCCAGCAGCTTGCTTGGTTCAGGGAACACAGATACGCAGTATTTT. Amino acid sequence: CASSLLGSGNTDTQYF. The chain uses TRBV5-1 and TRBJ2-3, with D possibly being TRBD1 (5 bases). The CDR3 is made up of 16 amino acids. Germline-derived CDR1 and CDR2 are SGHRS and YFSETQ. V was pared by 1 base and J by 2 bases, with 14 bases between. The variable domain in full, with the rest retrieved from reference TRBV5-1 and TRBJ2-3, is KAGVTQTPRYLIKTRGQQVTLSCSPISGHRSVSWYQQTPGQGLQFLFEYFSETQRNKGNFPGRFSGRQFSNSRSEMNVSTLELGDSALYLCASSLLGSGNTDTQYFGPGTRLTVL.